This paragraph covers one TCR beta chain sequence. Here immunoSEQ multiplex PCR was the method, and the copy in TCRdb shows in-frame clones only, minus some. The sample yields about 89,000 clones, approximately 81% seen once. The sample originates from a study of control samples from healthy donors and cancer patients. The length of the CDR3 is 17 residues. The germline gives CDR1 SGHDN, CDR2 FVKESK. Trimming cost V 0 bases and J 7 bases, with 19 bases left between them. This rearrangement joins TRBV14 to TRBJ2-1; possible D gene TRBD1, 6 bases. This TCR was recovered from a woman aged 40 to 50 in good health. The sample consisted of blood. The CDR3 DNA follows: TGTGCCAGCAGCCAAGACGGAGGTGTGCAGGGGCGGAATGAGCAGTTCTTC. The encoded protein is CASSQDGGVQGRNEQFF.